This T cell receptor beta chain was profiled in a study of human T cells and chemical hapten exposure. The wider study: There were weekly diphenylcyclopropenone doses to the scalp for patients throughout the approximately 25-week study. Patients, a majority of them female, were diagnosed with alopecia areata, totalis or universalis. Study-wide points: Patch test score tracked positively with PT1 expanded TCR counts. Controls formed significantly fewer large CDR3 similarity clusters than expanded TCRs did.

With V trimmed by 7 bases and J by 2 bases, 7 bases remained unmatched. Germline CDR1 reads MNHNY; CDR2 reads SVGAGI (reference sequence). This CDR3 has 14 residues. Regarding time point: patch test 1, 2 weeks after DPC sensitization. Treatment denoted: therapeutic diphenylcyclopropenone sensitization with weekly scalp DPC. One entry per CDR3 protein, called by TCRdb with MiXCR from the RACE reads. Of about 120,000 distinct CDR3 sequences in the sample, roughly 12% are singletons; the top ten hold 1.4%. This clonotype appeared many times. The antigen is unknown. The V call is TRBV6-6, the J call TRBJ1-2; 7 nucleotides line up with TRBD1. The sequencing used whole blood, collected in connection with sensitization to the hapten diphenylcyclopropenone (DPC). The clonotype was recovered from a woman aged 50 to 65 with alopecia areata. Some clones in this sample may be carry-over from other donors' samples. The CDR3 coding sequence is TGTGCCAGCACCGTGGACAGGCAAAACTATGGCTACACCTTC. This codes for CASTVDRQNYGYTF.